Listed here are 16 T cell receptor beta chains from one sample, sequenced in a study of shared clonotypes between healthy human individuals. CD8 cells regarded as naive lacked CD45RO, were positively chosen for CCR7, and omitted terminally differentiated effector memory CD45RA+ cells. Assay used: immunoSEQ multiplex PCR; TCRdb lists only in-frame clones, some missing. Of over 800,000 clones listed, over 90% are singletons. The sequencing sample was made of naive CD8+ T cells sorted from blood. These TCRs come from a young man in good health.

The chain recombines TRBV11-2 with TRBJ1-1; possible D gene TRBD1, 6 bases. The CDR3 extends over 14 amino acids. The germline V gene encodes CDR1 SGHAT and CDR2 FQNNGV. V was pared by 8 bases and J by 1 base, with 14 bases between. The CDR3 DNA follows: TGTGCCAGCGGGCCCAGGGGCTGGAACACTGAAGCTTTCTTT. It is translated as CASGPRGWNTEAFF.

The chain links TRBV5-1 to TRBJ2-2; D might be TRBD2 (6 bases). The CDR3 consists of 14 residues. V gave up 4 bases and J gave up 4 bases, with 11 bases separating them. Germline CDR1 reads SGHRS; CDR2 reads YFSETQ. This CDR3 reads CASSAEGGTGELFF. DNA of the CDR3: TGCGCCAGCAGCGCCGAGGGAGGCACCGGGGAGCTGTTTTTT. Filled out from reference TRBV5-1 and TRBJ2-2, the complete variable domain reads KAGVTQTPRYLIKTRGQQVTLSCSPISGHRSVSWYQQTPGQGLQFLFEYFSETQRNKGNFPGRFSGRQFSNSRSEMNVSTLELGDSALYLCASSAEGGTGELFFGEGSRLTVL.

The gene calls are TRBV7-3 and TRBJ2-7; D possibly corresponds to TRBD1 (5 bases). V lost 3 bases and J lost 4, with 10 bases in between. This CDR3 comprises 13 residues. Looked up from germline, CDR1 is SGHTA and CDR2 is FQGTGA. Here the CDR3 DNA reads TGTGCCAGCAGCTTCGCCCCAGGGTACGAGCAGTACTTC. Translated: CASSFAPGYEQYF.

J is TRBJ1-5 and V is TRBV6-6; TRBD1 matches at 7 bases. With V trimmed by 6 bases and J by 2 bases, 4 bases remained unmatched. Germline V gene data show CDR1 as MNHNY and CDR2 as SVGAGI (reference sequence). This CDR3 contains 14 residues. The CDR3 spells CASRPGQGNQPQHF. CDR3 bases: TGTGCCAGCAGACCTGGACAGGGCAATCAGCCCCAGCATTTT.

This chain joins TRBV2 and TRBJ2-3; D tentatively reads TRBD1 or TRBD2 (5 bases each). This CDR3 has 16 residues. Germline V gene lookup returns CDR1 SNHLY and CDR2 FYNNEI. V dropped 3 bases and J dropped 5 bases, with 18 bases sitting between them. CDR3 nucleotides: TGTGCCAGCAGTGACCCTGGGACCTCCGGAGGAGATACGCAGTATTTT. It codes for CASSDPGTSGGDTQYF.

The chain carries TRBV7-9 and TRBJ2-7; D remains ambiguous. Germline lookup yields CDR1 SEHNR and CDR2 FQNEAQ (reference sequence). V was clipped by 7 bases and J by 6 bases, with 22 bases between them. The CDR3 runs to 15 residues. CDR3 region: CASKGDLRWFSEQYF. The CDR3 DNA follows: TGTGCCAGCAAAGGAGACCTGCGGTGGTTCTCCGAGCAGTACTTC.

This chain links TRBV7-2 with TRBJ1-5; possibly TRBD1 for D (5 bases). The CDR3 has 15 amino acids. Germline CDR1 reads SGHTA; CDR2 reads FQGNSA. V was trimmed by 3 bases and J by 3 bases, leaving 12 bases between them. The CDR3 DNA is TGTGCCAGCAGCTTCCGAGACAGCGACAATCAGCCCCAGCATTTT. It translates to CASSFRDSDNQPQHF.

The chain employs TRBV25-1 and TRBJ1-1; D is unresolved. Germline lookup yields CDR1 MGHDK and CDR2 SYGVNS. The V end lost 2 bases, the J end lost 5 bases, and 15 bases lay between the germline ends. The CDR3 runs 15 residues. The CDR3 nucleotides are TGTGCCAGCAGTGAAGGAATGTCGGCTGTTACTGAAGCTTTCTTT. Its translation is CASSEGMSAVTEAFF.

This clone was seen only once. The genes are TRBV2 and TRBJ2-7; 10 bases agree with TRBD2. V shed 7 bases, J shed 2 bases, and the junction held 5 bases outside the gene matches. Germline V CDR1 and CDR2: SNHLY, FYNNEI. The CDR3 spans 14 residues. The CDR3 nucleotides are TGTGCCAGCAACGGACTAGCGGCACCCTACGAGCAGTACTTC. It codes for CASNGLAAPYEQYF.

The chain has TRBV25-1 and TRBJ2-5; 7 nucleotides agree with TRBD1. J lost 2 bases, V lost 1 base, and 4 bases had no gene match. This CDR3 spans 15 amino acids. The germline CDR1 and CDR2 sequences are MGHDK and SYGVNS. CDR3 coding DNA: TGTGCCAGCAGTGAATTCGGGACAGCACAAGAGACCCAGTACTTC. The encoded protein is CASSEFGTAQETQYF.

The chain recombines TRBV2 with TRBJ2-2, with a weak D call TRBD2 (6 bases). V was pared by 3 bases and J by 7 bases, with 18 bases between. The CDR3 sequence is 16 residues long. Germline V gives CDR1 SNHLY, CDR2 FYNNEI. CDR3 DNA sequence: TGTGCCAGCAGTGAGGAGGGTGTGGGGTCTGACGGGGAGCTGTTTTTT. It codes for CASSEEGVGSDGELFF.

The chain uses TRBV15 and TRBJ2-3; D possibly corresponds to TRBD1 (6 bases). Germline assignment: CDR1 LNHNV and CDR2 YYDKDF (reference sequence). Trimming removed 4 bases at V and 2 bases at J, with 13 bases between. The CDR3 runs to 15 residues. Written as DNA, the CDR3 is TGTGCCACCAGCACACTACAGGGCCCCACAGATACGCAGTATTTT. Its protein is CATSTLQGPTDTQYF.

The chain uses TRBV11-2 and TRBJ2-7, with 14 bases identical to TRBD2. The CDR3 spans 15 residues. Germline trimming cut 5 bases from V and 3 bases from J; bases unmatched to any gene: 3. Germline CDR1 SGHAT, CDR2 FQNNGV. CDR3 DNA sequence: TGTGCCAGCAGCCTGACTAGCGGGGGGGTCTACGAGCAGTACTTC. Protein sequence: CASSLTSGGVYEQYF.

DNA for the CDR3: TGTGCCAGCAGCATCCGGACGTCCGAAAATTACGGGGAGCTGTTTTTT. Its protein product is CASSIRTSENYGELFF. V gene TRBV5-8 combines with J gene TRBJ2-2; D is unresolved. The germline V and J ends were trimmed by 4 bases and 7 bases, with 20 bases remaining between them. Germline-derived CDR1 and CDR2 are SGHTS and YDEGEE. The CDR3 length is 16 residues. Filled out from reference TRBV5-8 and TRBJ2-2, the complete variable domain reads EAGVTQSPTHLIKTRGQQATLRCSPISGHTSVYWYQQALGLGLQFLLWYDEGEERNRGNFPPRFSGRQFPNYSSELNVNALELEDSALYLCASSIRTSENYGELFFGEGSRLTVL.

The rearrangement uses TRBV2 and TRBJ1-1, with D possibly TRBD1 on 5 matching bases. The CDR3 spans 13 residues. V was cut by 9 bases and J by 1 base, with 12 bases left in between. CDR1 and CDR2 from the germline V gene are SNHLY and FYNNEI. The CDR3 sequence is CARIQEGNTEAFF. The DNA of the CDR3 is TGTGCCAGGATACAGGAAGGGAACACTGAAGCTTTCTTT. The full variable domain, its missing parts supplied by reference TRBV2 and TRBJ1-1, is EPEVTQTPSHQVTQMGQEVILRCVPISNHLYFYWYRQILGQKVEFLVSFYNNEISEKSEIFDDQFSVERPDGSNFTLKIRSTKLEDSAMYFCARIQEGNTEAFFGQGTRLTVV.

The rearrangement uses TRBV5-6 and TRBJ1-1; D remains ambiguous. CDR1 is SGHDT, CDR2 YYEEEE, per germline. V lost 0 bases, J lost 6 bases, and 6 bases lay in between. CDR3 length: 12 amino acids. As DNA, the CDR3 is TGTGCCAGCAGCTTGGCAAGCGCTGAAGCTTTCTTT. This sequence encodes CASSLASAEAFF.